A selection of T cell receptor beta chains follows, all from one sample in a study of blood T cells in healthy people across ages. TCRdb passed the 5' RACE reads through MiXCR, listing each CDR3 protein once. Here the sample spans about 1.6 million distinct CDR3 sequences, approximately 32% being singletons. The sequenced material came from blood. All receptors come from a woman aged 25-40 years in good health. CDR3s include the opening cysteine and the closing phenylalanine or tryptophan. Each record gives: J gene, clone size, V gene, D gene, CDR3 protein, CDR3 DNA. D genes are given only for firm matches. Some rows have no size entry. The others give once, few or many, or a class for an expanded clone.

TRBJ2-1	NA	TRBV6-1	NA	CASSIDGMQGSLCYNEQFF	TGTGCCAGCAGCATCGACGGGATGCAGGGCAGCCTATGCTACAATGAGCAGTTCTTC
TRBJ2-6	few	TRBV6-5	NA	CASSGAFSGANVLTF	TGTGCCAGCAGTGGCGCCTTTTCTGGGGCCAACGTCCTGACTTTC
TRBJ2-7	many	TRBV28	TRBD2	CASSFGTSGRYEQYF	TGTGCCAGCAGTTTTGGGACTAGCGGGAGATACGAGCAGTACTTC
TRBJ2-1	NA	TRBV6-2/TRBV6-3	NA	CASSLVYGGQFF	TGTGCCAGCAGCCTCGTGTATGGGGGCCAGTTCTTC
TRBJ2-7	NA	TRBV6-6	NA	CASSSLGVGGYEQYF	TGTGCCAGCAGTTCGCTAGGGGTAGGGGGCTACGAGCAGTACTTC
TRBJ2-5	few	TRBV7-9	TRBD1	CASSQGQGVYQETQYF	TGTGCCAGCAGCCAGGGACAGGGGGTGTACCAAGAGACCCAGTACTTC
TRBJ2-3	many	TRBV10-3	NA	CAISQALTDTQYF	TGTGCCATCAGCCAGGCCCTGACAGATACGCAGTATTTT
TRBJ2-2	NA	TRBV6-6	TRBD1	CASRTGTGNTGELFF	TGTGCCAGCAGAACCGGGACAGGGAACACCGGGGAGCTGTTTTTT
TRBJ2-1	many	TRBV7-2	NA	CASSMGLIYNEQFF	TGTGCCAGCAGCATGGGCTTAATTTACAATGAGCAGTTCTTC
TRBJ2-1	few	TRBV27	TRBD2	CASSPFSLAGGRLNEQFF	TGTGCCAGCAGTCCCTTCTCTTTAGCGGGGGGGCGATTGAATGAGCAGTTCTTC
TRBJ2-3	few	TRBV4-1	NA	CGSSQEATPSTDTQYF	TGCGGCAGCAGCCAAGAGGCCACACCTTCCACAGATACGCAGTATTTT
TRBJ2-3	NA	TRBV10-3	TRBD2	CAITNSGELLDTQYF	TGTGCCATCACGAATAGCGGGGAGTTGCTAGATACGCAGTATTTT
TRBJ2-1	NA	TRBV24-1	NA	CATSGGARNNEQFF	TGTGCCACCAGTGGAGGGGCACGGAACAATGAGCAGTTCTTC
TRBJ2-3	NA	TRBV6-1	NA	CAGLSAGASTDTQYF	TGTGCCGGACTATCGGCGGGGGCGAGCACAGATACGCAGTATTTT
TRBJ2-2	few	TRBV28	TRBD2	CASRGHSGGNTGELFF	TGTGCCAGCAGGGGACATAGCGGGGGAAACACCGGGGAGCTGTTTTTT
TRBJ2-6	many	TRBV19	NA	CASSRTVLSSGANVLTF	TGTGCCAGTAGTCGGACAGTCTTGAGCTCTGGGGCCAACGTCCTGACTTTC
TRBJ1-1	few	TRBV20-1	NA	CSARNSDGGAEAFF	TGCAGTGCTAGGAATTCAGACGGGGGAGCTGAAGCTTTCTTT
TRBJ1-5	few	TRBV4-1	NA	CASSQAQGVGAGQPQHF	TGCGCCAGCAGCCAAGCCCAAGGGGTGGGAGCAGGTCAGCCCCAGCATTTT
TRBJ2-1	NA	TRBV6-4	TRBD2	CAGSDVGGPPVNEQFF	TGTGCCGGCAGTGATGTGGGAGGGCCGCCAGTGAATGAGCAGTTCTTC
TRBJ2-1	NA	TRBV14	TRBD2	CACSQTGLVRGEQFF	TGTGCCTGCAGCCAAACTGGACTAGTACGTGGTGAGCAGTTCTTC
TRBJ2-1	many	TRBV29-1	TRBD2	CSVEGTSGLNNEQFF	TGCAGCGTTGAAGGGACTAGCGGGCTTAACAATGAGCAGTTCTTC